This is a list of T cell receptor beta chains from one sample in a study of cytomegalovirus exposure and HLA in healthy donors. Libraries were prepared by immunoSEQ multiplex PCR; TCRdb keeps only in-frame clonotypes and omits some of them. This table holds 150,000 to 200,000 clones, around 78% found once. Sequencing was done on a sample of PBMCs. The receptors come from a woman aged 50 to 60 in good health and CMV-seropositive. The CDR3 runs from the conserved cysteine through the conserved F or W. D genes are given only for firm matches. Expanded clones get a size class; other rows say once, few or many, or leave the size out.

D gene | J gene | V gene | clone size | CDR3 protein | CDR3 DNA
TRBD1 | TRBJ2-1 | TRBV7-9 | once | CSSSLDRVGEQFF | TGTTCCAGCAGCTTAGACAGGGTCGGGGAGCAGTTCTTC
TRBD2 | TRBJ2-5 | TRBV19 | once | CASSPGTSYQETQYF | TGTGCCAGTAGTCCAGGGACTAGCTACCAAGAGACCCAGTACTTC
. | TRBJ2-1 | TRBV14 | . | CASSQEGGSSYNEQFF | TGTGCCAGCAGCCAAGAAGGAGGGAGCTCCTACAATGAGCAGTTCTTC
TRBD2 | TRBJ2-7 | TRBV2 | . | CASSVAIRGESYEQYF | TGTGCCAGCAGTGTAGCGATTCGGGGGGAGTCCTACGAGCAGTACTTC
TRBD1 | TRBJ2-5 | TRBV7-3 | . | CASSSGQGEQYF | TGTGCCAGCAGCTCAGGACAGGGGGAGCAGTACTTC
. | TRBJ1-2 | TRBV5-1 | . | CASSLDPGANYGYTF | TGCGCCAGCAGCTTGGACCCCGGTGCTAACTATGGCTACACCTTC
. | TRBJ1-2 | TRBV30 | once | CAWEGGPLYGYTF | TGTGCCTGGGAGGGAGGCCCCCTATATGGCTACACCTTC
TRBD1 | TRBJ2-2 | TRBV6-4 | . | CASSDGTGDTGELFF | TGTGCCAGCAGTGACGGGACAGGGGACACCGGGGAGCTGTTTTTT
. | TRBJ2-7 | TRBV6-4 | . | CASAPAEGYEQYF | TGTGCCAGCGCCCCAGCGGAGGGCTACGAGCAGTACTTC
TRBD2 | TRBJ2-3 | TRBV7-3 | . | CASSPGASGATDTQYF | TGTGCCAGCAGCCCCGGAGCTAGCGGGGCCACAGATACGCAGTATTTT
. | TRBJ2-1 | TRBV5-8 | few | CASNKNLWADNEQFF | TGTGCCAGCAACAAAAACCTCTGGGCCGACAATGAGCAGTTCTTC
. | TRBJ2-7 | TRBV5-5 | . | CASSALEEGRSYEQYF | TGTGCCAGCAGCGCCCTCGAGGAGGGACGCTCCTACGAGCAGTACTTC
. | TRBJ1-2 | TRBV2 | once | CASSDQTGYRYGYTF | TGTGCCAGCAGTGATCAGACAGGTTACCGATATGGCTACACCTTC
. | TRBJ1-2 | TRBV30 | . | CAWRSLGGTRINYGYTF | TGTGCCTGGAGGTCGCTGGGAGGGACGAGAATTAACTATGGCTACACCTTC
TRBD1 | TRBJ2-2 | TRBV5-4 | . | CASSLGGTGYTGELFF | TGTGCCAGCAGCCTCGGGGGGACAGGGTACACCGGGGAGCTGTTTTTT
. | TRBJ1-6 | TRBV9 | few | CASRASGGENSPLHF | TGTGCCAGCAGAGCCTCGGGGGGAGAAAATTCACCCCTCCACTTT
. | TRBJ2-2 | TRBV29-1 | . | CSVQGLMNTGELFF | TGCAGCGTTCAAGGGCTGATGAACACCGGGGAGCTGTTTTTT
. | TRBJ1-3 | TRBV6-5 | . | CASSIVFSSGNTIYF | TGCGCCAGCAGTATAGTGTTTTCCTCTGGAAACACCATATATTTT
TRBD1 | TRBJ2-7 | TRBV6-1 | . | CASSESMGQAYEQYF | TGTGCCAGCAGTGAATCTATGGGACAGGCCTACGAGCAGTACTTC
. | TRBJ1-5 | TRBV2 | . | CASNPIGGAYNQPQHF | TGTGCCAGCAACCCAATTGGAGGGGCTTACAATCAGCCCCAGCATTTT
. | TRBJ2-1 | TRBV10-3 | . | CATYSSSYNEQFF | TGTGCCACTTATTCTAGCTCCTACAATGAGCAGTTCTTC
. | TRBJ1-1 | TRBV30 | once | CAVTGGAEAFF | TGTGCCGTTACGGGGGGCGCTGAAGCTTTCTTT
TRBD2 | TRBJ2-5 | TRBV19 | . | CASSPRLAGTRETQYF | TGTGCCAGTAGTCCTCGACTAGCGGGGACCCGAGAGACCCAGTACTTC
. | TRBJ1-1 | TRBV11-2 | . | CASGNPGGEAFF | TGTGCCAGCGGTAATCCGGGGGGTGAAGCTTTCTTT
. | TRBJ1-5 | TRBV6-1 | . | CASSVGPGSNQPQHF | TGTGCCAGCAGTGTGGGGCCTGGTAGCAATCAGCCCCAGCATTTT
TRBD2 | TRBJ2-6 | TRBV11-1 | few | CASSYRAGGVSGANVLTF | TGTGCCAGCAGCTACCGGGCGGGGGGGGTATCTGGGGCCAACGTCCTGACTTTC
. | TRBJ1-1 | TRBV27 | . | CASSFQADSSTEAFF | TGTGCCAGCAGTTTCCAGGCAGATTCCTCCACTGAAGCTTTCTTT
TRBD1 | TRBJ1-1 | TRBV10-3 | . | CAITRTGENTEAFF | TGTGCCATCACGAGGACAGGGGAGAACACTGAAGCTTTCTTT
TRBD1 | TRBJ1-1 | TRBV5-1 | . | CASSIGQGAGTEAFF | TGCGCCAGCAGCATCGGACAGGGGGCTGGTACTGAAGCTTTCTTT
TRBD1 | TRBJ2-2 | TRBV6-5 | few | CASSRQGTGELFF | TGTGCCAGCAGTCGACAGGGCACCGGGGAGCTGTTTTTT
TRBD1 | TRBJ1-3 | TRBV4-1 | . | CASSQFGQGFGNTIYF | TGCGCCAGCAGCCAATTCGGACAGGGCTTTGGAAACACCATATATTTT
. | TRBJ1-6 | TRBV14 | . | CASSPFNSPLHF | TGTGCCAGCAGCCCCTTTAATTCACCCCTCCACTTT
TRBD1 | TRBJ2-2 | TRBV6-6 | . | CASNFGTVIGELFF | TGTGCCAGCAACTTCGGGACAGTAATTGGGGAGCTGTTTTTT